This T cell receptor (beta chain) is drawn from a study of T cell responses to AZD1222 COVID-19 vaccine. Study observations and caveats: Vaccine-associated CD4 TCRs spanned spike, dominant at 160-218 and 743-854. At baseline, seropositivity was found in only six AZD1222 recipients.

Assay: immunoSEQ multiplex PCR; the TCRdb copy retains only in-frame clones and omits some. The data show almost 50,000 clones, with 79% seen just once and around 20% held by the top ten. This clone was recorded only once. Its antigen is currently unknown. The CDR3 runs 12 residues. Trimming shortened V by 8 bases and J by 3 bases, and 11 bases separated the two germline ends. The source is an adult in good health. V and J are TRBV12-3 or TRBV12-4 and TRBJ2-7, with a possible D match to TRBD2 (6 bases). The sequencing used peripheral blood, collected on day 0 of MenACWY control vaccination. DNA of the CDR3: TGTGCCAGCGGGAGGAGTGTCTACGAGCAGTACTTC. Its translation is CASGRSVYEQYF.